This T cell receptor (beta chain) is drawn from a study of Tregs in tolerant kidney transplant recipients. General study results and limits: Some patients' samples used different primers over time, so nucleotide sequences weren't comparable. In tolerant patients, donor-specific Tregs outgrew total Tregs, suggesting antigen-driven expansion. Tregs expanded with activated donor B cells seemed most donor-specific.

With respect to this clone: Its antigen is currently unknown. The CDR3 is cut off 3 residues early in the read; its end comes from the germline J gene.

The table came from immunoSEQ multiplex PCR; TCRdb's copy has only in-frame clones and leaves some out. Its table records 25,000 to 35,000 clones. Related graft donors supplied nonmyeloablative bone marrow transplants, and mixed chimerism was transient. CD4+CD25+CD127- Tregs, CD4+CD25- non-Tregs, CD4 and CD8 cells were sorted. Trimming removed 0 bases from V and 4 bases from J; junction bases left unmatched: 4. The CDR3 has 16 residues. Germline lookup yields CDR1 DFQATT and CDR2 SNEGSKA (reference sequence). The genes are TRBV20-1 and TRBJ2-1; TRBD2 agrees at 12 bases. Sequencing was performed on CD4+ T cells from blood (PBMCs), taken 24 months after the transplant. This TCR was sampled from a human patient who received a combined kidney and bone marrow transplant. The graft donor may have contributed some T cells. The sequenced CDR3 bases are TGCAGTGCTAGAGATAGGCTAGCGGGAGGGTACAATGAG. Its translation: CSARDRLAGGYNE. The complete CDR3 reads CSARDRLAGGYNEQFF.